One and the same sample provided the 23 T cell receptor beta chains below, sequenced in a study of Graves' ophthalmopathy and Graves' hyperthyroidism. Amplification of TCR beta CDR3 regions used RNA transcripts. HTBI primers were used in a first-round RT-PCR, which preceded a second-round multiplex PCR. TCRdb passed the multiplex PCR reads through MiXCR, listing each CDR3 protein once. The sample records about 1.1 million distinct CDR3 sequences, about 40% being singletons. The sequenced material came from peripheral blood or thyroid tissue (not recorded which). The receptor source for this set is an adult man with Graves' hyperthyroidism.

This clonotype has a single count. This may be a read error, as it is one base from a much larger clone. The chain links TRBV9 to TRBJ2-2, with D hard to call. Trimming removed 4 bases from V and 0 bases from J, with 10 bases in between. The CDR3 contains 15 residues. CDR1 is SGDLS, CDR2 YYNGEE, per germline. The CDR3 spells CASSSAGSNTGELFF. The CDR3 region has the DNA TGTGCCAGCAGCTCGGCAGGATCGAACACCGGGGAGCTGTTTTTT.

In this sample, this clonotype turned up many times. This chain connects TRBV10-3 to TRBJ2-7; TRBD2 matches at 8 bases. The CDR3 runs to 15 residues. Per germline, CDR1 ENHRY and CDR2 SYGVKD. V shed 10 bases, J shed 5 bases, and the junction held 16 bases outside the gene matches. The CDR3 bases are TGTGCCACCGAGACGGGGGGGGGCCACGGGGACGAGCAGTACTTC. The encoded protein is CATETGGGHGDEQYF.

This rearrangement joins TRBV12-3 or TRBV12-4 to TRBJ2-7; 8 bases align to TRBD1. The CDR3 contains 15 residues. The ends lost 6 bases at V and 3 bases at J; junction bases unmatched: 10. For the CDR3, the DNA is TGTGCCAGCAGCCCCCGACAGGGGTTGCACTACGAGCAGTACTTC. Translating gives CASSPRQGLHYEQYF.

The sample holds a few counts of this clonotype. The chain uses TRBV10-1 and TRBJ2-5; TRBD2 matches at 8 bases. There are 15 residues in the CDR3. After removal of 0 bases from V and 4 bases from J, the junction contained 4 bases not matched to a gene. The V gene's germline CDR1 is WNHNN and CDR2 SYGVQD (reference sequence). CDR3 in DNA: TGCGCCAGCAGTGAGTCTAGCGGGGTTGCAGAGACCCAGTACTTC. Its protein is CASSESSGVAETQYF.

The CDR3: CSAPTGIRASEQYF. In DNA, the CDR3 is TGCAGTGCTCCTACAGGGATCCGGGCCTCCGAGCAGTACTTC. The chain employs TRBV20-1 and TRBJ2-7, with a weak D call TRBD1 (6 bases). From germline, CDR1 is DFQATT and CDR2 SNEGSKA (reference sequence). V was cut by 5 bases and J by 6 bases, with 20 bases left in between. The CDR3 spans 14 residues.

This clonotype showed up just once. The gene calls are TRBV10-3 and TRBJ1-4; D is possibly TRBD1 (6 bases). Between the trimmed V and J ends, which lost 10 bases and 3 bases, there was a span of 18 bases. Per germline, CDR1 ENHRY and CDR2 SYGVKD. The CDR3 spans 15 residues. For the CDR3, the DNA is TGTGCCACCCGGCAGGGGTTTCGTTCTAATGAAAAACTGTTTTTT. Its translation is CATRQGFRSNEKLFF.

This clonotype was counted a few times. The chain is built from TRBV11-2 and TRBJ2-7; D remains unclear. This CDR3 spans 14 amino acids. CDR1 and CDR2 (germline): SGHAT, FQNNGV. Trimming took 2 bases from V and 2 from J, leaving 10 bases between them. CDR3 region: CASSLTHPPYEQYF. CDR3 nucleotides: TGTGCCAGCAGCTTAACACACCCCCCCTACGAGCAGTACTTC.

This rearrangement joins TRBV5-5 to TRBJ2-2, with 8 bases aligning to TRBD1. J was trimmed by 1 base and V by 1 base; bases with no gene match: 6. Germline assignment: CDR1 SGHKS and CDR2 YYEKEE (reference sequence). The CDR3 contains 17 residues. CDR3 bases: TGTGCCAGCAGCTTGCCCTCGGACAGGGTGAACACCGGGGAGCTGTTTTTT. As protein: CASSLPSDRVNTGELFF.

This sequence joins TRBV15 and TRBJ1-6, with D possibly being TRBD1 (5 bases). Per germline, CDR1 LNHNV and CDR2 YYDKDF (reference sequence). Trimming left V 0 bases short and J 13 bases short, with 19 bases between. This CDR3 spans 16 amino acids. The CDR3 loop is CATSREGGASNQPLHF. In DNA, the CDR3 is TGTGCCACCAGCAGAGAAGGAGGGGCAAGCAATCAGCCCCTCCACTTT.

There are many counts of this clonotype. This chain uses TRBV7-8 with TRBJ2-5, with 7 bases lining up with TRBD1. CDR3 length: 13 residues. V dropped 6 bases and J dropped 4; count of bases not matched to a gene: 5. The V gene's germline CDR1 is SGHVS and CDR2 FQNEAQ. The CDR3 DNA sequence: TGTGCCAGCAGGACAGGGTTTACAGAGACCCAGTACTTC. The encoded protein is CASRTGFTETQYF.

There are many counts of this clonotype. This chain connects TRBV20-1 to TRBJ1-4; maybe TRBD1 (6 bases). The CDR3 length is 15 residues. Trimming removed 7 bases at V and 5 bases at J, with 20 bases between. Germline CDR1 is DFQATT and CDR2 is SNEGSKA (reference sequence). The CDR3 protein is CSVSLTGISNEKLFF. The CDR3, as DNA: TGCAGTGTGTCGCTCACAGGGATATCAAATGAAAAACTGTTTTTT.

The CDR3 DNA reads as TGTGCCAGCAGTTTTCTACGGATAAACACTGAAGCTTTCTTT. Residues: CASSFLRINTEAFF. This chain links TRBV12-3 or TRBV12-4 with TRBJ1-1, with D unclear. The CDR3 covers 14 residues. The ends were cut back, 3 bases at V and 2 bases at J, with 10 bases in the middle.

This clonotype came up many times. The gene calls are TRBV10-3 and TRBJ2-7; D possibly uses TRBD1 or TRBD2 (5 bases each). The CDR3 has 11 amino acids. V lost 6 bases, J lost 7 bases, and 10 bases lay in between. Per the germline V gene, CDR1 is ENHRY and CDR2 is SYGVKD. This CDR3 reads CAIREGLEQYF. DNA for the CDR3: TGTGCCATCAGAGAGGGGTTAGAGCAGTACTTC.

The J gene is TRBJ2-7, the V gene TRBV7-3; D assignment may be TRBD1 or TRBD2 (5 bases each). The CDR3 covers 18 residues. The germline gives CDR1 SGHTA, CDR2 FQGTGA. V was cut by 5 bases and J by 5 bases, with 28 bases left in between. The CDR3 DNA reads TGTGCCAGCAGCAGAGGTGGGGGTCCCCTTATGTGGGACGACGAGCAGTACTTC. Translating it yields CASSRGGGPLMWDDEQYF.

About this clonotype itself: Sequence at one end of the junction differs from germline and may be a read error. J is TRBJ2-6 and V is TRBV19; 9 nucleotides agree with TRBD2. The CDR3 contains 19 residues. Germline V gene sequence: CDR1 LNHDA, CDR2 SQIVND (reference sequence). The CDR3, as DNA: TGTGCCAGCAGTTATACCGGTAGCGGGAGAAACTCTGGGGCCAACGTCCTTACTTTC. It encodes CASSYTGSGRNSGANVLTF. Supplemented by reference TRBV19 and TRBJ2-6, the full variable domain reads DGGITQSPKYLFRKEGQNVTLSCEQNLNHDAMYWYRQDPGQGLRLIYYSQIVNDFQKGDIAEGYSVSREKKESFPLTVTSAQKNPTAFYLCASSYTGSGRNSGANVLTFGAGSRLTVL.

The chain uses TRBV4-1 and TRBJ2-5, with 10 bases aligning to TRBD1. Germline CDR1 is MGHRA and CDR2 is YSYEKL. The CDR3 is 16 residues long. V lost 3 bases and J lost 5; bases outside the gene matches: 9. CDR3 bases: TGCGCCAGCAGCCAGGAGCCCGGGACAGGGGACGAGACCCAGTACTTC. It yields the protein CASSQEPGTGDETQYF.

The chain couples TRBV7-2 to TRBJ2-5; D not certain. Germline lookup yields CDR1 SGHTA and CDR2 FQGNSA. This CDR3 has 14 residues. Trimming left V 5 bases short and J 4 bases short, with 14 bases between. The CDR3 nucleotides are TGTGCCAGCAGCCGCGGTCAAATAGGAGAGACCCAGTACTTC. It encodes CASSRGQIGETQYF. Drawing the rest from reference TRBV7-2 and TRBJ2-5, the complete variable domain is GAGVSQSPSNKVTEKGKDVELRCDPISGHTALYWYRQSLGQGLEFLIYFQGNSAPDKSGLPSDRFSAERTGGSVSTLTIQRTQQEDSAVYLCASSRGQIGETQYFGPGTRLLVL.

In this sample, this clonotype turned up many times. The genes are TRBV10-3 and TRBJ1-1, with unresolved D. This CDR3 has 14 amino acids. In germline, CDR1 is ENHRY, CDR2 SYGVKD. V was trimmed by 7 bases and J by 1 base, leaving 13 bases between them. CDR3 protein: CAITDPFWNTEAFF. The CDR3 DNA is TGTGCCATCACCGACCCTTTCTGGAACACTGAAGCTTTCTTT.

Many counts were recorded for this clonotype. This chain joins TRBV11-2 and TRBJ2-7; 8 bases line up with TRBD2. The length of the CDR3 is 12 residues. Germline CDR1 is SGHAT and CDR2 is FQNNGV. Trimming cost V 7 bases and J 4 bases; bases outside gene matches: 3. CDR3 loop: CASTPGGYEQYF. CDR3 nucleotide sequence: TGTGCCAGCACCCCGGGAGGGTACGAGCAGTACTTC.

This clonotype was observed a handful of times. A single base separates this from a much larger clone, so it may be a read error. V usage is TRBV27 and J usage is TRBJ2-2; D may be TRBD2 (5 bases). V was clipped by 2 bases and J by 1 base, with 8 bases between them. From germline, CDR1 is MNHEY and CDR2 SMNVEV (reference sequence). This CDR3 spans 15 amino acids. The CDR3 coding sequence is TGTGCCAGCAGTTTACACGGGGTGAACACCGGGGAGCTGTTTTTT. Translation: CASSLHGVNTGELFF.

This clonotype was seen many times. CDR3 protein: CASSISHRGGYTF. CDR3 bases: TGTGCCAGTAGTATCTCCCACAGAGGCGGCTACACCTTC. This chain uses TRBV19 with TRBJ1-2; D call uncertain. Trimming cost V 3 bases and J 8 bases, with 13 bases left between them. Germline V lookup: CDR1 LNHDA, CDR2 SQIVND (reference sequence). CDR3 length: 13 residues. Full variable domain (remainder filled in from reference TRBV19 and TRBJ1-2): DGGITQSPKYLFRKEGQNVTLSCEQNLNHDAMYWYRQDPGQGLRLIYYSQIVNDFQKGDIAEGYSVSREKKESFPLTVTSAQKNPTAFYLCASSISHRGGYTFGSGTRLTVV.

This clonotype was seen repeatedly, ten times or more. This chain connects TRBV5-6 to TRBJ2-5, with TRBD1 matching over 12 bases. Germline V gene sequence: CDR1 SGHDT, CDR2 YYEEEE. V dropped 4 bases and J dropped 5; count of bases not matched to a gene: 6. The CDR3 covers 15 residues. In DNA, the CDR3 is TGTGCCAGCAGCCGCGGGACAGGGGGCGGGGAGACCCAGTACTTC. Translating gives CASSRGTGGGETQYF.

The chain uses TRBV7-8 and TRBJ1-1, with unresolved D. The CDR3 consists of 15 residues. Germline V gene sequence: CDR1 SGHVS, CDR2 FQNEAQ. V lost 1 base, J lost 0 bases, and 9 bases lay in between. Written as DNA, the CDR3 is TGTGCCAGCAGCTTAGGGGCATTGATGAACACTGAAGCTTTCTTT. As protein: CASSLGALMNTEAFF.